Listed below are T cell receptor beta chains from one sample, sequenced in a study of blood T cell repertoires in COVID-19. Generated by immunoSEQ multiplex PCR, the TCRdb table keeps only in-frame clones and is missing some. Of about 200,000 clones detected, 65% to 85% appear once; the ten largest clones hold 9.5% to 15%. The specimen sequenced was peripheral blood. These receptors were obtained from a human donor in a cohort sampled during active COVID-19. CDR3s include the opening cysteine and the closing phenylalanine or tryptophan. The D gene is left open where the match is weak. The size field is filled for only some rows; it gives once, few, many or a size class.

clone_size: .; j_call: TRBJ2-7; d_call: TRBD1; v_call: TRBV7-2; cdr3_aa: CASSPWTGGYEQYF; cdr3_nt: TGTGCCAGCAGCCCCTGGACAGGGGGCTACGAGCAGTACTTC
clone_size: .; j_call: TRBJ1-4; d_call: TRBD1; v_call: TRBV28; cdr3_aa: CASSFQGARVNEKLFF; cdr3_nt: TGTGCCAGCAGTTTCCAGGGGGCGCGGGTTAATGAAAAACTGTTTTTT
clone_size: .; j_call: TRBJ1-6; d_call: TRBD1; v_call: TRBV9; cdr3_aa: CASSGGDRGSPLHF; cdr3_nt: TGTGCCAGCAGCGGGGGGGACAGGGGTTCACCCCTCCACTTT
clone_size: .; j_call: TRBJ2-7; d_call: .; v_call: TRBV5-1; cdr3_aa: CASSSALATFEGSYEQYF; cdr3_nt: TGCGCCAGCAGCTCCGCTCTAGCGACTTTCGAGGGCTCCTACGAGCAGTACTTC
clone_size: .; j_call: TRBJ1-3; d_call: .; v_call: TRBV28; cdr3_aa: CASRGFGNTIYF; cdr3_nt: TGTGCCAGCAGGGGCTTTGGAAACACCATATATTTT
clone_size: .; j_call: TRBJ1-6; d_call: .; v_call: TRBV9; cdr3_aa: CASSVVAGPLHF; cdr3_nt: TGTGCCAGCAGCGTAGTGGCAGGGCCCCTCCACTTT
clone_size: .; j_call: TRBJ1-2; d_call: TRBD1; v_call: TRBV6-1; cdr3_aa: CASSETGVYGYTF; cdr3_nt: TGTGCCAGCAGTGAGACAGGGGTGTATGGCTACACCTTC
clone_size: .; j_call: TRBJ1-2; d_call: .; v_call: TRBV3-1/TRBV3-2; cdr3_aa: CASSQGTAYRNYGYTF; cdr3_nt: TGTGCCAGCAGCCAAGGAACCGCGTATCGTAACTATGGCTACACCTTC
clone_size: .; j_call: TRBJ2-7; d_call: TRBD2; v_call: TRBV28; cdr3_aa: CASRDQREGRYEQYF; cdr3_nt: TGTGCCAGCAGGGACCAGCGGGAGGGCCGATACGAGCAGTACTTC
clone_size: .; j_call: TRBJ1-2; d_call: .; v_call: TRBV19; cdr3_aa: CASKIRGENNYGYTF; cdr3_nt: TGTGCCAGTAAAATAAGGGGCGAAAACAACTATGGCTACACCTTC
clone_size: once; j_call: TRBJ2-5; d_call: .; v_call: TRBV11-1; cdr3_aa: CASSSTTGIETQYF; cdr3_nt: TGTGCCAGCAGCTCGACGACAGGTATAGAGACCCAGTACTTC
clone_size: .; j_call: TRBJ2-5; d_call: TRBD2; v_call: TRBV19; cdr3_aa: CASSIVLLAGGGETQYF; cdr3_nt: TGTGCCAGTAGTATCGTACTCCTAGCGGGAGGGGGAGAGACCCAGTACTTC
clone_size: .; j_call: TRBJ1-1; d_call: TRBD1; v_call: TRBV18; cdr3_aa: CASSPGQGIRDTEAFF; cdr3_nt: TGTGCCAGCTCACCGGGACAGGGGATACGTGACACTGAAGCTTTCTTT
clone_size: few; j_call: TRBJ2-7; d_call: TRBD1; v_call: TRBV9; cdr3_aa: CASSFGRDRGQGEQYF; cdr3_nt: TGTGCCAGCAGCTTCGGCCGGGACAGGGGGCAGGGCGAGCAGTACTTC
clone_size: .; j_call: TRBJ2-1; d_call: .; v_call: TRBV27; cdr3_aa: CASSTQQGRNEQFF; cdr3_nt: TGTGCCAGCAGTACTCAACAGGGTCGGAATGAGCAGTTCTTC
clone_size: .; j_call: TRBJ2-7; d_call: TRBD1; v_call: TRBV2; cdr3_aa: CASRRTGTADEQYF; cdr3_nt: TGTGCCAGCCGACGGACAGGGACCGCTGACGAGCAGTACTTC
clone_size: .; j_call: TRBJ1-6; d_call: .; v_call: TRBV28; cdr3_aa: CATPNGRARNSPLHF; cdr3_nt: TGTGCCACCCCTAATGGCAGGGCTAGGAATTCACCCCTCCACTTT
clone_size: .; j_call: TRBJ1-1; d_call: TRBD1; v_call: TRBV28; cdr3_aa: CATLFRQGRSEAFF; cdr3_nt: TGTGCCACCCTATTCCGACAGGGGAGAAGTGAAGCTTTCTTT
clone_size: .; j_call: TRBJ2-3; d_call: .; v_call: TRBV6-5; cdr3_aa: CASSYGGALTDTQYF; cdr3_nt: TGTGCCAGCAGTTACGGGGGGGCGTTGACAGATACGCAGTATTTT
clone_size: .; j_call: TRBJ2-5; d_call: TRBD1; v_call: TRBV27; cdr3_aa: CASSVDRRETQYF; cdr3_nt: TGTGCCAGCAGTGTGGACAGGAGAGAGACCCAGTACTTC
clone_size: .; j_call: TRBJ1-1; d_call: .; v_call: TRBV19; cdr3_aa: CASSINGPYEAFF; cdr3_nt: TGTGCCAGTAGTATAAATGGGCCCTATGAAGCTTTCTTT
clone_size: .; j_call: TRBJ2-5; d_call: TRBD1; v_call: TRBV27; cdr3_aa: CASSLNRGGETQYF; cdr3_nt: TGTGCCAGCAGTTTAAACAGGGGCGGGGAGACCCAGTACTTC
clone_size: few; j_call: TRBJ1-5; d_call: .; v_call: TRBV2; cdr3_aa: CASSRQPSNQPQHF; cdr3_nt: TGTGCCAGCAGCAGACAGCCTAGCAATCAGCCCCAGCATTTT
clone_size: .; j_call: TRBJ1-1; d_call: .; v_call: TRBV3-1/TRBV3-2; cdr3_aa: CASSQLAAEAFF; cdr3_nt: TGTGCCAGCAGCCAGCTGGCCGCTGAAGCTTTCTTT
clone_size: .; j_call: TRBJ2-3; d_call: .; v_call: TRBV19; cdr3_aa: CASSIHQRPSGDTQYF; cdr3_nt: TGTGCCAGTAGTATCCACCAGAGGCCTTCTGGAGATACGCAGTATTTT
clone_size: .; j_call: TRBJ1-6; d_call: .; v_call: TRBV9; cdr3_aa: CASSVAGVNNSPLHF; cdr3_nt: TGTGCCAGCAGCGTGGCAGGGGTCAATAATTCACCCCTCCACTTT
clone_size: .; j_call: TRBJ2-3; d_call: TRBD2; v_call: TRBV5-1; cdr3_aa: CASSLTSGRVSDTQYF; cdr3_nt: TGCGCCAGCAGCTTGACTAGCGGGAGAGTATCAGATACGCAGTATTTT
clone_size: .; j_call: TRBJ2-2; d_call: .; v_call: TRBV2; cdr3_aa: CASSGLAATGELFF; cdr3_nt: TGTGCCAGCAGTGGGCTAGCCGCCACCGGGGAGCTGTTTTTT
clone_size: .; j_call: TRBJ1-3; d_call: TRBD1; v_call: TRBV18; cdr3_aa: CASSPSGTGVGFGNTIYF; cdr3_nt: TGTGCCAGCTCACCATCGGGAACAGGGGTCGGGTTTGGAAACACCATATATTTT
clone_size: .; j_call: TRBJ1-5; d_call: .; v_call: TRBV18; cdr3_aa: CASSPRAAGQPQHF; cdr3_nt: TGTGCCAGCTCACCACGGGCCGCGGGTCAGCCCCAGCATTTT
clone_size: .; j_call: TRBJ1-1; d_call: .; v_call: TRBV15; cdr3_aa: CATSRDVAVTEAFF; cdr3_nt: TGTGCCACCAGCAGAGATGTGGCGGTGACTGAAGCTTTCTTT